This paragraph reports one TCR beta chain. This entry belongs to a study of shared clonotypes between healthy human individuals. The wider study: A couple of female and a few male donors aged 18 to 49 were enrolled. A donor's plate count was three for CD4 naive and three for CD4 memory; CD8 naive had two and CD8 memory one.

In the study's own analysis: Filtering differed, since immunoSEQ gave only junction sequences and no quality scores. Clones were sequenced by immunoSEQ multiplex PCR, and TCRdb holds only the in-frame ones, with some missing. The V and J calls and the clone size are those of that table, but D and trimming were determined from the DNA. The table lists some 2.4 million clones, 80% to 95% of them singletons, with roughly 0.36% in the top ten. Negatively enriched CD4+ T cells were divided by CD45RA into naive and memory. V lost 3 bases, J lost 9 bases, and 4 bases stayed unmatched. This CDR3 contains 14 residues. Germline V gene lookup returns CDR1 SGDLS and CDR2 YYNGEE.

The V call is TRBV9, the J call TRBJ2-1; TRBD2 agrees at 12 bases. The sequencing sample was made of naive CD4+ T cells from PBMCs. Documented subset: CD45RA+ positively selected. The sequence derives from a man younger than 35 in good health. Some clones in this sample may be carry-over from other donors' samples. CDR3: CASSAGLAGIEQFF. CDR3 DNA sequence: TGTGCCAGCAGCGCGGGACTAGCGGGTATTGAGCAGTTCTTC.